This T cell receptor (beta chain) is from a study of blood T cell repertoires in COVID-19. Measured with immunoSEQ multiplex PCR; TCRdb has only the in-frame clones, and not every one. Here the sample spans 200,000 to 250,000 clones, roughly 86% being singletons. The CDR3 runs to 14 residues. Germline CDR1 MDHEN, CDR2 SYDVKM. The J segment lost 14 bases and the V segment lost 6 bases, leaving 11 bases of the junction unmatched. Sequencing input: PBMCs or T cells enriched from blood (not recorded which). This chain joins TRBV28 and TRBJ1-6, with 9 bases fitting TRBD1. This clonotype was sampled from a woman aged 45 to 65 who had recovered from COVID-19. The CDR3 protein is CASSSGTGLATLHF. The CDR3 DNA reads as TGTGCCAGCAGCTCCGGGACAGGGCTAGCCACCCTCCACTTT.